Presented here are 5 T cell receptor beta chains from one specimen sequenced in a study of blood T cell repertoires in COVID-19. The method was immunoSEQ multiplex PCR; TCRdb's version includes in-frame clones alone and lacks a portion of them. Found here are 200,000 to 250,000 clones, roughly nine tenths of them singletons; the top ten hold 2.2%. Sequenced material: peripheral blood. The receptor set was obtained from a woman between 45 and 65 years old with acute or convalescent COVID-19.

The J gene is TRBJ2-7, the V gene TRBV19; tentatively, D is TRBD2 (6 bases). V lost 6 bases to trimming and J lost 2 bases, with 8 bases between them. Germline V gene data show CDR1 as LNHDA and CDR2 as SQIVND (reference sequence). The CDR3 is made up of 12 amino acids. This CDR3 is CASREGPYEQYF. In DNA, the CDR3 is TGTGCCAGTAGGGAGGGACCCTACGAGCAGTACTTC.

V usage is TRBV3-1 (or the pseudogene TRBV3-2) and J usage is TRBJ2-7; D gene unclear. This CDR3 contains 16 residues. Trimming removed 1 base from V and 4 bases from J, with 17 bases in between. Germline values: CDR1 LGHDT, CDR2 YNNKEL (reference sequence). CDR3 bases: TGTGCCAGCAGCCAAGGGCCCGTGGTCCTTTTTTACGAGCAGTACTTC. Its protein product is CASSQGPVVLFYEQYF.

J is TRBJ2-5 and V is TRBV14; D is possibly TRBD2 (5 bases). Trimming shortened V by 2 bases and J by 5 bases, and 15 bases separated the two germline ends. CDR3 length: 15 amino acids. The germline gives CDR1 SGHDN, CDR2 FVKESK. The CDR3 spells CASSQSLGRGETQYF. CDR3 coding DNA: TGTGCCAGCAGCCAAAGTCTCGGACGGGGTGAGACCCAGTACTTC.

The chain has TRBV13 and TRBJ2-5; 8 nucleotides match TRBD2. Trimming removed 3 bases from V and 2 bases from J; junction bases left unmatched: 5. Germline CDR1 reads PRHDT; CDR2 reads FYEKMQ (reference sequence). The CDR3 has 15 amino acids. CDR3: CASSFMAGGQETQYF. The CDR3 coding sequence is TGTGCCAGCAGCTTCATGGCGGGGGGACAAGAGACCCAGTACTTC. Full variable domain (remainder filled in from reference TRBV13 and TRBJ2-5): AAGVIQSPRHLIKEKRETATLKCYPIPRHDTVYWYQQGPGQDPQFLISFYEKMQSDKGSIPDRFSAQQFSDYHSELNMSSLELGDSALYFCASSFMAGGQETQYFGPGTRLLVL.

This chain uses TRBV19 with TRBJ2-5; 12 positions match TRBD1. CDR3 length equals 14 residues. The germline CDR1 and CDR2 sequences are LNHDA and SQIVND (reference sequence). The trim removed 3 bases at V and 5 bases at J, leaving 1 base unmatched. The CDR3 DNA reads TGTGCCAGTAGTATGGGACAGGGGGCCGAGACCCAGTACTTC. It codes for CASSMGQGAETQYF.